The present TCR beta chain was sequenced within a study of Graves' ophthalmopathy and Graves' hyperthyroidism. Amplifying from RNA transcripts, the study obtained TCR beta CDR3 regions. Second-round multiplex PCR came after first-round RT-PCR with HTBI primers. TCRdb passed the multiplex PCR reads through MiXCR, listing each CDR3 protein once. This table holds about 1.2 million distinct CDR3 sequences, roughly two fifths found once. The CDR3 loop spans 15 amino acids. Germline CDR1 and CDR2: MNHEY and SVGAGI. V was clipped by 0 bases and J by 5 bases, with 13 bases between them. Study-level results: Most thyroid clonotypes expanded beyond 0.001 frequency were also found in blood.

Diagnosis was based on clinical symptoms, serum thyroxine, TRAb, thyroid ultrasound and orbital computed tomography. This clonotype was observed a handful of times. Antigen: not known. The material sequenced was peripheral blood or thyroid tissue (not recorded which). The sequence was obtained from an adult man with Graves' hyperthyroidism. The J gene is TRBJ2-5, the V gene TRBV6-5, with D perhaps assigned TRBD1 or TRBD2 (5 bases each). The CDR3 DNA reads as TGTGCCAGCAGTTACTCGTCTGGGGGTCAGGAGACCCAGTACTTC. Its protein product is CASSYSSGGQETQYF.